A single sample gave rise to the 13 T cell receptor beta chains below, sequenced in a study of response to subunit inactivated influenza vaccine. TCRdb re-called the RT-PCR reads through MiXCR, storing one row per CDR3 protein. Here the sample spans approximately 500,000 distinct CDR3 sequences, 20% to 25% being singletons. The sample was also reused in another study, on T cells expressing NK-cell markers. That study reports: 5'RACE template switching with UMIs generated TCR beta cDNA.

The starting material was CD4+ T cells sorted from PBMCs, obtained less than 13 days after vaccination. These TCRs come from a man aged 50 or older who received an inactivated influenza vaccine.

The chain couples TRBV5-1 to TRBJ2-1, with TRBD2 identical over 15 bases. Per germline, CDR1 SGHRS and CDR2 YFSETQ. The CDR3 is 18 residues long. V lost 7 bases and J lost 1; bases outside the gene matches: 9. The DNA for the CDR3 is TGCGCCAGCGGAAAGGGACTAGCGGGAGGAGGGTCCTACAATGAGCAGTTCTTC. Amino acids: CASGKGLAGGGSYNEQFF.

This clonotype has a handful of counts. CDR3 sequence (DNA): TGTGCCAGCAGCTCGGGACAGGGGAAGTTGTCCTACGAGCAGTACTTC. Translation: CASSSGQGKLSYEQYF. This rearrangement joins TRBV5-5 to TRBJ2-7, with 10 bases that match TRBD1. Germline CDR1 reads SGHKS; CDR2 reads YYEKEE (reference sequence). The CDR3 sequence is 16 residues long. Trimming at V came to 3 bases and at J to 1 base, leaving 7 bases not matched to a gene.

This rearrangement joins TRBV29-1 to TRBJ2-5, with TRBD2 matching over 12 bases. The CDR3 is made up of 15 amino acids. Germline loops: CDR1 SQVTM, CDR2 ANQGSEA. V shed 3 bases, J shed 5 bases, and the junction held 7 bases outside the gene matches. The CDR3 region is CSVDPGTSGRETQYF. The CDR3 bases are TGCAGCGTTGACCCCGGGACTAGCGGGCGGGAGACCCAGTACTTC.

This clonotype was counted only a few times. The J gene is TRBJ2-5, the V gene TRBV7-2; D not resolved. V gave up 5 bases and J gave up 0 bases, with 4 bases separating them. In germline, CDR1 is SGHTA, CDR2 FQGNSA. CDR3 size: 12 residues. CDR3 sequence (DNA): TGTGCCAGCAGCAACTACCAAGAGACCCAGTACTTC. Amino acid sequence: CASSNYQETQYF.

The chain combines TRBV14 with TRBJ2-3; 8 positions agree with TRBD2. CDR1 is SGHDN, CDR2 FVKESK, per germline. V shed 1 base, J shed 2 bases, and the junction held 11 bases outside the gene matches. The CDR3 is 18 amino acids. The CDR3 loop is CASSQVTSGARLTDTQYF. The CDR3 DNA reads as TGTGCCAGCAGCCAAGTCACTAGCGGAGCACGCCTCACAGATACGCAGTATTTT. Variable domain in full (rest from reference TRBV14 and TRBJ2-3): EAGVTQFPSHSVIEKGQTVTLRCDPISGHDNLYWYRRVMGKEIKFLLHFVKESKQDESGMPNNRFLAERTGGTYSTLKVQPAELEDSGVYFCASSQVTSGARLTDTQYFGPGTRLTVL.

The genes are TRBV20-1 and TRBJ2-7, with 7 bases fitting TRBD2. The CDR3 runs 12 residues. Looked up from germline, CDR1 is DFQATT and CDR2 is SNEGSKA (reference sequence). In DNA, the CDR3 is TGCAGGGCGGGAGCCGGAGCCTACGAGCAGTACTTC. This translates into CRAGAGAYEQYF.

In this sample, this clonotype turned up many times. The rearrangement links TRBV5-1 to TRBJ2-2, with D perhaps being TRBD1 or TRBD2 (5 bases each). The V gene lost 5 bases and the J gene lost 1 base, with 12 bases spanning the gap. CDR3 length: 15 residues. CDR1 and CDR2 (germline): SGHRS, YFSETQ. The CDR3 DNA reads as TGCGCCAGCAGGACCCTGGGGGAGAACACCGGGGAGCTGTTTTTT. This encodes CASRTLGENTGELFF.

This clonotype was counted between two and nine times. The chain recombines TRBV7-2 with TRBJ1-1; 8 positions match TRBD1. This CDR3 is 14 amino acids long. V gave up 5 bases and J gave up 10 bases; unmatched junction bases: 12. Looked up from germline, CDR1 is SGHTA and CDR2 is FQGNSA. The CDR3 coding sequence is TGTGCCAGCAGCCGAGGAAGGACAGGGAGTCGAGCTTTCTTT. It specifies CASSRGRTGSRAFF.

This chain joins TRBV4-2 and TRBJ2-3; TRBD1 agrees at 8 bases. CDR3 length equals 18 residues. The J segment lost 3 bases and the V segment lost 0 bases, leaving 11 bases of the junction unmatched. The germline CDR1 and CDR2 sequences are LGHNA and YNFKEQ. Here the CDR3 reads CASSQDRQGAIGTDTQYF. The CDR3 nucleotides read TGTGCCAGCAGCCAAGATCGGCAGGGGGCAATTGGGACAGATACGCAGTATTTT.

Here the CDR3 reads CASTPGDTQYF. DNA for the CDR3: TGTGCCAGCACCCCCGGAGATACGCAGTATTTT. The gene calls are TRBV11-2 and TRBJ2-3; no definite D call. Trimming took 7 bases from V and 5 from J, leaving 7 bases between them. CDR1 and CDR2 (germline): SGHAT, FQNNGV. The CDR3 extends over 11 amino acids.

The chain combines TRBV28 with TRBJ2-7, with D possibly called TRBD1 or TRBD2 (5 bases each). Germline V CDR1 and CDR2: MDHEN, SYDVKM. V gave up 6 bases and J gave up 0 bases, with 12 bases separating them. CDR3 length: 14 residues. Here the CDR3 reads CASRAGAGSYEQYF. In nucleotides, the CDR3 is TGTGCCAGCAGAGCCGGGGCGGGCTCCTACGAGCAGTACTTC. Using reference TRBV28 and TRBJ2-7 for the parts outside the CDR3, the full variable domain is DVKVTQSSRYLVKRTGEKVFLECVQDMDHENMFWYRQDPGLGLRLIYFSYDVKMKEKGDIPEGYSVSREKKERFSLILESASTNQTSMYLCASRAGAGSYEQYFGPGTRLTVT.

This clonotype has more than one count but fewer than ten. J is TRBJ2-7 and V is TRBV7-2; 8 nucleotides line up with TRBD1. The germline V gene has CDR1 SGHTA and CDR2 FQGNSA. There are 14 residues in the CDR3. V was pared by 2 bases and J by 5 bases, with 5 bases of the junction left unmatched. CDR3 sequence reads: CASSLYSGGNEQYF. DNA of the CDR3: TGTGCCAGCAGCTTATATTCAGGGGGCAACGAGCAGTACTTC.

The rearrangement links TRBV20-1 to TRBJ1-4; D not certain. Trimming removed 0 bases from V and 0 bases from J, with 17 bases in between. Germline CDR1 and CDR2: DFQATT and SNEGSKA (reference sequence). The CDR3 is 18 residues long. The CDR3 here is CSARDARTSRATNEKLFF. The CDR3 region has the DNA TGCAGTGCTAGAGATGCGAGGACCTCGCGGGCAACTAATGAAAAACTGTTTTTT.